This T cell receptor (beta chain) was sequenced during a study of Ad26.COV2.S vaccination and SARS-CoV-2 variants (dated by TCRdb to 2020 to 2022). For the study in its entirety: Donors in the vaccine arm were drawn from COV1001, a phase I-IIa trial of Ad26.COV2.S in healthy adults that was multicentre, randomized, double-blind and placebo-controlled. Ad26.COV2.S was administered intramuscularly at a dose of 5x10^10 or 1x10^11 viral particles, either as one shot or as two shots given 56 days apart. TCRbeta repertoire sequencing served as the tool for gauging how specific and how broad the SARS-CoV-2-reactive T cell receptors were following Ad26.COV2.S vaccination. The TCR-sequenced set comprised about 30 samples: some 20 Ad26.COV2.S vaccine recipients, 5 placebo recipients and 8 SARS-CoV-2 convalescent individuals. Trial participants were randomized into five groups of five: low-dose or high-dose Ad26.COV2.S given once or twice, or placebo on both occasions. Investigators remained blinded to trial group allocation during experiments and outcome assessment. Results and caveats for the whole study, not just this receptor: The study was not powered for comparison of responses between vaccine doses or regimens. Compared with placebo recipients, Ad26.COV2.S recipients showed higher spike-specific TCR breadth (P = 0.0014). The authors noted that the TCR breadth and depth analyses may have underestimated total T cell responses. Vaccine and placebo recipients had similar non-spike TCR breadth, a finding consistent with the vaccine containing only spike. After vaccination, substantial breadth of spike-specific CD8+ and CD4+ T cell responses was reported.

With respect to this clone: The antigen it binds to is not known. No much larger clonotype is one base removed from it; base qualities were not supplied.

The immunoSEQ Assay was the method used to sequence TCRbeta CDR3 regions. After extraction, genomic DNA underwent amplification by bias-controlled multiplex PCR, followed by high-throughput sequencing. In the original analysis: To quantify the absolute abundance of every unique TCRbeta CDR3 region, sequences were collapsed and filtered. Usable DNA was measured by amplifying reference genes present in all nucleated cells, and TCRbeta template counts were normalized to that usable DNA to estimate T cell fraction. Repertoire TCRs were annotated as SARS-CoV-2-specific by exact matching of V gene, CDR3 amino acid sequence and J gene to a known reactive TCR set. MIRA supplied the reference SARS-CoV-2 TCR set, which was filtered for enrichment in COVID-19-positive ImmuneCODE repertoires so that public or cross-reactive TCRs were removed. Based on the MIRA antigens, annotated TCRs were further analysed at the level of specific ORF or position within ORF. Breadth was defined as the number of annotated unique rearrangements divided by the total number of unique productive rearrangements, and depth was defined as the summed frequency of the annotated unique rearrangements. Two-sided Wilcoxon rank-sum tests were applied when comparing TCR breadth between groups. Sourced from immuneACCESS, this table was stored by TCRdb with only in-frame sequences that have V and J called. A share of the clones is absent; for the studies checked, an unresolved V gene accounts for under half, and the remainder has no known explanation. V, J and clone size are those of that table, while D and trimming were read from the DNA. For this sample the table gives about 400,000 clones, of which about 89% were detected only once. The ten biggest clones cover around 1.8% of the sample.

Per the publication, the treatment or condition label means: roughly 18 received Ad26.COV2.S at low or high dose, single or two shots; 5 received placebo; per-sample allocation not given. Repertoires of vaccine and placebo recipients were sequenced from samples taken on day 63 after the first injection. Between 29 July and 7 August 2020, Cohort 1b enrolled 25 adults aged 18-55 years at one site in Boston, USA. Ad26.COV2.S consisted of a replication-incompetent adenovirus type 26 vector by which a prefusion-stabilized SARS-CoV-2 spike protein from the original Wuhan strain was expressed. Source: peripheral blood, taken in a trial of Ad26.COV2.S vaccine versus placebo. This clonotype was sampled from a person between 18 and 59 years old who received the Ad26.COV2.S COVID-19 vaccine or a placebo.

For the CDR3, the sequence is CAISVGSLVKDEQFF. In nucleotide form, the sequence is TGTGCCATCAGTGTAGGGAGTCTAGTCAAGGATGAGCAGTTCTTC. The chain uses TRBV10-3 and TRBJ2-1; the D segment could be TRBD2, given 5 matching bases. Measured from the cysteine to the phenylalanine, the CDR3 is 15 residues long. CDR3 DNA is the only sequence kept; it has 45 bases, read in frame from the first base. V is clipped by 4 bases and J by 8 bases, and the sequence between their germline boundaries is 18 bases long. Per the germline V gene, ENHRY is the CDR1 and SYGVKD is the CDR2.